In this sample, the clone carrying this TCR beta chain turned up a few times. After removal of 0 bases from V and 2 bases from J, the junction contained 6 bases not matched to a gene. CDR3 length: 17 amino acids. Germline V gives CDR1 LGHDT, CDR2 YNNKEL (reference sequence). Original data processing: Counts of nucleated cells, estimated from reference gene primer amplification, were obtained. The repertoire was sequenced with immunoSEQ multiplex PCR; TCRdb's copy has only in-frame clones and lacks some. V and J calls and clone size are given by that table; D and trimming were obtained from the DNA. The table shows just under 65,000 clones, with over 80% occurring only once. The entry originates in a study of blood T cell repertoires in COVID-19. At the level of the study: The United States, Italy and Spain were the sources of the acute and convalescent COVID-19 samples. PBMCs, B-cell-depleted T cells, or T cells were the source of the cDNA or gDNA that made up the material.

The sample was peripheral blood. This chain uses TRBV3-1 (or the pseudogene TRBV3-2) with TRBJ2-3; 9 bases match TRBD2. The TCR was taken from a human donor in a cohort sampled during active COVID-19. CDR3 sequence: CASSQDGLAGLTDTQYF. The CDR3 coding sequence is TGTGCCAGCAGCCAAGATGGGCTAGCGGGACTCACAGATACGCAGTATTTT.